Here is one TCR beta chain with its context. V lost 0 bases to trimming and J lost 0 bases, with 9 bases between them. Germline CDR1 reads SGDLS; CDR2 reads YYNGEE. This CDR3 is built from 16 residues. The data stem from a study of blood T cell repertoires in COVID-19. Here immunoSEQ multiplex PCR was the method, and the copy in TCRdb shows in-frame clones only, minus some. The sample yields about 220,000 clones, 82% seen once. The receptor was isolated from a woman older than 75 with acute or convalescent COVID-19. The sequencing input was peripheral blood. The V call is TRBV9, the J call TRBJ1-4; D ambiguous. CDR3 nucleotide sequence: TGTGCCAGCAGCGTAGACCCCGGGACAACTAATGAAAAACTGTTTTTT. This gives the protein CASSVDPGTTNEKLFF.